These 23 T cell receptor beta chains were sequenced from one sample in a study of blood T cell repertoires in COVID-19. The data were produced by immunoSEQ multiplex PCR, yet TCRdb's version contains in-frame clones alone and is incomplete. Among tens of thousands of clones, 70% to 85% were seen once, and the ten largest hold approximately 4%. The sequenced material came from peripheral blood. The receptors come from a woman in her fifties or sixties with acute or convalescent COVID-19.

V usage is TRBV10-3 and J usage is TRBJ2-5; TRBD1 aligns across 8 bases. This CDR3 contains 16 residues. Germline CDR1 is ENHRY and CDR2 is SYGVKD. V was pared by 5 bases and J by 5 bases, with 13 bases of the junction left unmatched. Here the CDR3 reads CAISQDPRGRGETQYF. CDR3 sequence (DNA): TGTGCCATCAGTCAGGATCCCAGGGGGCGAGGTGAGACCCAGTACTTC.

This clone was seen ten or more times. The chain employs TRBV11-2 and TRBJ1-2; D may be TRBD1 (5 bases). CDR1 is SGHAT and CDR2 is FQNNGV in the germline V gene. CDR3 length equals 14 residues. Trimming removed 7 bases from V and 7 bases from J, with 19 bases in between. The CDR3 reads CASTTVGEAAGYTF. CDR3 DNA: TGTGCCAGCACCACGGTGGGGGAGGCGGCTGGCTACACCTTC.

The chain couples TRBV5-5 to TRBJ1-2; D gene unclear. Deletions cut 0 bases from V and 4 bases from J, with 4 bases between. Germline CDR1 is SGHKS and CDR2 is YYEKEE (reference sequence). The CDR3 sequence is 12 residues long. The CDR3 here is CASSLEAYGYTF. In DNA form, the CDR3 reads TGTGCCAGCAGCTTGGAAGCCTATGGCTACACCTTC.

The chain links TRBV9 to TRBJ2-5; 11 bases align to TRBD2. This CDR3 has 18 amino acids. Germline lookup yields CDR1 SGDLS and CDR2 YYNGEE. J lost 0 bases, V lost 0 bases, and 7 bases had no gene match. The DNA of the CDR3 is TGTGCCAGCAGCGTAGACCTAGCGGGGGGACTAAACCAAGAGACCCAGTACTTC. The encoded protein is CASSVDLAGGLNQETQYF.

The V call is TRBV7-9, the J call TRBJ1-1, with D possibly matching TRBD1 (6 bases). The CDR3 consists of 14 residues. Per germline, CDR1 SEHNR and CDR2 FQNEAQ (reference sequence). V lost 5 bases, J lost 7 bases, and 17 bases lay in between. The CDR3 is CASSARGRGFEAFF. CDR3 sequence (DNA): TGTGCCAGCAGCGCGCGGGGGCGAGGCTTTGAAGCTTTCTTT.

The rearrangement links TRBV6-5 to TRBJ1-5; TRBD1 matches at 12 bases. Trimming removed 4 bases from V and 9 bases from J; junction bases left unmatched: 10. This CDR3 spans 16 amino acids. Looked up from germline, CDR1 is MNHEY and CDR2 is SVGAGI. DNA for the CDR3: TGTGCCAGCAGTTCCGAGGGACAGGGGGCGCAGGCGCCCCAGCATTTT. Protein: CASSSEGQGAQAPQHF.

This chain connects TRBV27 to TRBJ2-5; 10 bases agree with TRBD2. The CDR3 extends over 17 amino acids. Germline V lookup: CDR1 MNHEY, CDR2 SMNVEV (reference sequence). V lost 5 bases to trimming and J lost 4 bases; unmatched junction nucleotides: 13. The CDR3 loop reads CASSLRVAGGSRETQYF. In DNA, the CDR3 is TGTGCCAGCAGTCTCAGAGTAGCGGGGGGCTCCAGAGAGACCCAGTACTTC.

The rearrangement joins TRBV6-5 to TRBJ1-1; 10 bases are a match to TRBD1. Germline CDR1 MNHEY, CDR2 SVGAGI. V gave up 7 bases and J gave up 11 bases; unmatched junction bases: 4. The CDR3 is made up of 11 amino acids. The CDR3 bases are TGTGCCAGCATACGACAGGGGGCTGCTTTCTTT. This translates into CASIRQGAAFF.

The chain joins TRBV27 to TRBJ1-2; 7 bases map to TRBD1. V dropped 3 bases and J dropped 3; count of bases not matched to a gene: 4. Germline CDR1 reads MNHEY; CDR2 reads SMNVEV (reference sequence). The length of the CDR3 is 14 residues. The CDR3 coding sequence is TGTGCCAGCAGTTTCTCCGACAGGGACTATGGCTACACCTTC. Its translation: CASSFSDRDYGYTF.

This clone was counted only a few times. J is TRBJ2-5 and V is TRBV7-8; D is uncertain. CDR3 length: 14 residues. Germline V gene data show CDR1 as SGHVS and CDR2 as FQNEAQ. The V end lost 1 base, the J end lost 1 base, and 7 bases lay between the germline ends. The CDR3 DNA sequence: TGTGCCAGCAGCTTAGGAGCGAGCCAAGAGACCCAGTACTTC. Its protein is CASSLGASQETQYF.

This chain uses TRBV19 with TRBJ2-1; D not resolved. The CDR3 covers 19 residues. Germline V gives CDR1 LNHDA, CDR2 SQIVND (reference sequence). V was shortened by 5 bases and J by 0 bases, with 23 bases between the two germline ends. The CDR3 reads CASSPQPTDGPSSYNEQFF. For the CDR3, the DNA is TGTGCCAGTAGTCCACAGCCCACCGACGGCCCCTCCTCCTACAATGAGCAGTTCTTC.

The chain uses TRBV5-6 and TRBJ2-3; the match to TRBD2 covers 9 bases. Losses at the gene ends were 3 bases for V and 3 bases for J; bases not matched to a gene: 8. This CDR3 region has 16 residues. CDR1 and CDR2 (germline): SGHDT, YYEEEE. CDR3 nucleotides: TGTGCCAGCAGCTCGCTTAGCGGGGGTCGGACAGATACGCAGTATTTT. This codes for CASSSLSGGRTDTQYF.

The chain combines TRBV7-2 with TRBJ2-1; TRBD1 matches 7 bases. This CDR3 comprises 12 residues. V lost 1 base and J lost 11; bases outside the gene matches: 2. Germline CDR1 is SGHTA and CDR2 is FQGNSA. In DNA form, the CDR3 reads TGTGCCAGCAGCTTAGAGACAGGGAAGCAGTTCTTC. Translating gives CASSLETGKQFF.

The genes are TRBV7-9 and TRBJ2-7; D uncertain. V dropped 2 bases and J dropped 0 bases, with 5 bases sitting between them. This CDR3 is 13 amino acids long. Germline V gene sequence: CDR1 SEHNR, CDR2 FQNEAQ (reference sequence). The DNA of the CDR3 is TGTGCCAGCAGCTTATCCGTCTCCTACGAGCAGTACTTC. Encoded protein: CASSLSVSYEQYF.

This chain joins TRBV6-5 and TRBJ1-4; D is perhaps TRBD1 (6 bases). V lost 7 bases and J 8 bases, leaving 17 bases between the germline ends. Germline V gene lookup returns CDR1 MNHEY and CDR2 SVGAGI. This CDR3 has 14 residues. The CDR3 DNA reads as TGTGCCAGCAAGGTTGGGGGCCTCGGGGAAAAACTGTTTTTT. It specifies CASKVGGLGEKLFF.

The chain carries TRBV4-3 and TRBJ1-4; tentative D call: TRBD1 (6 bases). Germline V gives CDR1 LGHNA, CDR2 YSLEER. The germline V and J ends were trimmed by 0 bases and 2 bases, with 13 bases remaining between them. The CDR3 runs 17 residues. CDR3 DNA sequence: TGCGCCAGCAGCCAAGATCGGGTGCAGGGGACTAATGAAAAACTGTTTTTT. Protein product: CASSQDRVQGTNEKLFF.

The chain carries TRBV7-2 and TRBJ2-1; TRBD2 is a possible D gene (5 bases). The CDR3 runs to 14 residues. The V gene lost 4 bases and the J gene lost 4 bases, with 11 bases spanning the gap. Germline CDR1 reads SGHTA; CDR2 reads FQGNSA. The chain's CDR3 is CASSSGVRYNEQFF. The CDR3 DNA follows: TGTGCCAGCAGCTCCGGGGTTCGGTACAATGAGCAGTTCTTC.

The chain employs TRBV9 and TRBJ2-1, with D maybe TRBD1 (5 bases). V was clipped by 0 bases and J by 2 bases, with 9 bases between them. Per germline, CDR1 SGDLS and CDR2 YYNGEE. This CDR3 is built from 15 residues. The DNA of the CDR3 is TGTGCCAGCAGCGTAGAAGGGGAAGCCTACAATGAGCAGTTCTTC. It specifies CASSVEGEAYNEQFF. Variable domain in full (rest from reference TRBV9 and TRBJ2-1): DSGVTQTPKHLITATGQRVTLRCSPRSGDLSVYWYQQSLDQGLQFLIQYYNGEERAKGNILERFSAQQFPDLHSELNLSSLELGDSALYFCASSVEGEAYNEQFFGPGTRLTVL.

This clone was detected a few times. CDR3 in DNA: TGTGCCAGTAGTGAGACAGGGGGCAGGGAGACCCAGTACTTC. Amino acid sequence: CASSETGGRETQYF. The V call is TRBV19, the J call TRBJ2-5, with 10 bases that match TRBD1. V trimming: 5 bases; J trimming: 5 bases; junction bases outside the gene matches: 5. Germline CDR1 is LNHDA and CDR2 is SQIVND (reference sequence). The length of the CDR3 is 14 residues.

This clone was detected only a few times. This chain joins TRBV6-1 and TRBJ1-1; TRBD1 matches at 10 bases. The CDR3 extends over 17 amino acids. The germline CDR1 and CDR2 sequences are MNHNS and SASEGT. J was trimmed by 1 base and V by 2 bases; bases with no gene match: 7. The CDR3 protein is CASSEFPGQGSNTEAFF. For the CDR3, the DNA is TGTGCCAGCAGTGAATTCCCGGGACAGGGGTCGAACACTGAAGCTTTCTTT.

V gene TRBV19 combines with J gene TRBJ2-4; TRBD2 agrees at 12 bases. The CDR3 sequence is 17 residues long. The germline CDR1 and CDR2 sequences are LNHDA and SQIVND (reference sequence). J was trimmed by 0 bases and V by 5 bases; bases with no gene match: 5. For the CDR3, the DNA is TGTGCCAGTAGTGTACTAGCGGGGGGCCGAGCCAAAAACATTCAGTACTTC. Translating it yields CASSVLAGGRAKNIQYF.

The chain joins TRBV20-1 to TRBJ2-2; D gene ambiguous. From germline, CDR1 is DFQATT and CDR2 SNEGSKA (reference sequence). Trimming removed 3 bases at V and 3 bases at J, with 8 bases between. The CDR3 has 13 amino acids. CDR3 region: CSASRSDTGELFF. CDR3 sequence (DNA): TGCAGTGCTAGTCGGTCCGACACCGGGGAGCTGTTTTTT.

This rearrangement joins TRBV6-5 to TRBJ1-2; D possibly corresponds to TRBD1 (6 bases). CDR3 length: 15 residues. Germline assignment: CDR1 MNHEY and CDR2 SVGAGI. Trimming removed 6 bases at V and 4 bases at J, with 18 bases between. CDR3 coding DNA: TGTGCCAGCAGCCCCAGGGGCCAAATGGGCTATGGCTACACCTTC. Amino acids: CASSPRGQMGYGYTF.